This T cell receptor beta chain was documented in a study of Ad26.COV2.S vaccination and SARS-CoV-2 variants. Study summary: Among those in the COV1001 Ad26.COV2.S trial arm was the donor. Ad26.COV2.S shots went into the muscle once or twice, 56 days apart.

Stated treatment: about 20 received Ad26.COV2.S at low or high dose, single or two shots; about 5 received placebo; per-sample allocation not given. Sampling happened 63 days after the first vaccine or placebo injection. Germline V gene data show CDR1 as SEHNR and CDR2 as FQNEAQ (reference sequence). J gave up 5 bases and V 5 bases, and 8 bases lay outside the gene matches. This CDR3 is 14 amino acids long. This table comes from immunoSEQ multiplex PCR, and its TCRdb copy is limited to in-frame clones, with some not included. This table holds about 350,000 clones, approximately 90% found once. The sequences come from peripheral blood, collected in a trial of Ad26.COV2.S vaccine versus placebo. This sequence originates from a person aged 18-60 years who received the Ad26.COV2.S COVID-19 vaccine or a placebo. The chain combines TRBV7-9 with TRBJ1-1; the match to TRBD1 covers 7 bases. DNA for the CDR3: TGTGCCAGCAGCCCTATACAGGGGTCGACTGAAGCTTTCTTT. This gives the protein CASSPIQGSTEAFF. The variable domain in full, completed from reference TRBV7-9 and TRBJ1-1, reads DTGVSQNPRHKITKRGQNVTFRCDPISEHNRLYWYRQTLGQGPEFLTYFQNEAQLEKSRLLSDRFSAERPKGSFSTLEIQRTEQGDSAMYLCASSPIQGSTEAFFGQGTRLTVV.